A single T cell receptor (beta chain) is shown here with its context. The data belong to a study of cytomegalovirus exposure and HLA in healthy donors. In the PCR, 60 Vbeta and 13 Jbeta primers were used. The data were produced by immunoSEQ multiplex PCR, yet TCRdb's version contains in-frame clones alone and is incomplete. The profile covers 200,000 to 250,000 clones, with approximately 80% appearing a single time and more than 0.5% taken by the ten largest. The V gene's germline CDR1 is MGHDK and CDR2 SYGVNS. Unmatched junction bases numbered 6, after V lost 3 bases and J lost 2 bases. The CDR3 has 18 residues.

V usage is TRBV25-1 and J usage is TRBJ2-3; the match to TRBD2 covers 15 bases. The TCR originated in a woman aged 40 to 50 in good health and CMV-seronegative. Sequencing was done on a sample of PBMCs. The DNA of the CDR3 is TGTGCCAGCAGTGAGGGGGGACTAGCGGGGGGACTCACAGATACGCAGTATTTT. Its translation: CASSEGGLAGGLTDTQYF.